This T cell receptor beta chain was identified in a study of CD8+CD57+ T cells in acquired aplastic anemia. About the research overall: Sorted CD4+ and CD8+ cells gave a mean 3.2 ug DNA, range 0.2 to 27.4 ug. Study conclusions and caveats: Patients had roughly 29 CD8+ CDR3 sequences in common with controls (the shared set).

Turning to this clonotype: The target antigen is unknown.

Researchers used genomic DNA as the template to profile TCR beta VDJ and CDR3. TCRdb redid the calling of the reads with MiXCR, one entry per CDR3 protein. The sample shows 180,000 or so distinct CDR3 sequences, roughly 50% of them seen only once. The patients chosen for sequencing had shown expansion of CD8+CD57+ cells (detected by flow cytometry). Germline V gives CDR1 SNHLY, CDR2 FYNNEI. V dropped 9 bases and J dropped 6; count of bases not matched to a gene: 17. The CDR3 extends over 16 amino acids. The sequencing sample was made of sorted CD4+, CD8+, or CD8+CD57+ T cells (not recorded which) from PBMCs. V and J are TRBV2 and TRBJ2-1; 7 positions agree with TRBD1. This TCR was sampled from a human donor with aplastic anemia. The CDR3 sequence: CASSGRGRKSVNEQFF. Written as DNA, the CDR3 is TGTGCCAGTTCAGGTAGGGGGCGAAAGTCGGTCAATGAGCAGTTCTTC.